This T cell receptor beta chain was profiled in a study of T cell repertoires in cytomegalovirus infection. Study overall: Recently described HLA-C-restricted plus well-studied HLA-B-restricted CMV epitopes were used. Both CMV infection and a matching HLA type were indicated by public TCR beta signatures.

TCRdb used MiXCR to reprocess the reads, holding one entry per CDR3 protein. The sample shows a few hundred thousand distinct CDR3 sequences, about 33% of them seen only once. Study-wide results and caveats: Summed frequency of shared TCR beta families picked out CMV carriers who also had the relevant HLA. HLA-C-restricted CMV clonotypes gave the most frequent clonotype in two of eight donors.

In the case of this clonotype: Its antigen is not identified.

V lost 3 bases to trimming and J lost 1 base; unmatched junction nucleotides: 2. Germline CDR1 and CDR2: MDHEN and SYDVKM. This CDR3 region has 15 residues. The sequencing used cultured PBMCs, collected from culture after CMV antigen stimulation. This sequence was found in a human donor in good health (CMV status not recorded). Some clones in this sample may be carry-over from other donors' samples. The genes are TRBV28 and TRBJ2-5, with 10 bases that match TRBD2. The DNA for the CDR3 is TGTGCCAGCAGTTTGACTAGCGGGCTCCAAGAGACCCAGTACTTC. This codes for CASSLTSGLQETQYF.